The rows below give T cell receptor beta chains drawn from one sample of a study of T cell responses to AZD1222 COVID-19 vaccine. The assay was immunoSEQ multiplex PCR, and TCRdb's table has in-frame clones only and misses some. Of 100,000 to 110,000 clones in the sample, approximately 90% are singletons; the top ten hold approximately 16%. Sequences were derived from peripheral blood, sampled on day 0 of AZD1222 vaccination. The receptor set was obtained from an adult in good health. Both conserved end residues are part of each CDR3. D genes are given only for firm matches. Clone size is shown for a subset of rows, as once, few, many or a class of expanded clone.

CDR3: CASSLIGRGRTGELFF
DNA: TGTGCCAGCAGCTTAATTGGGCGGGGGAGGACCGGGGAGCTGTTTTTT
D: TRBD2
size: NA
J: TRBJ2-2
V: TRBV7-3

CDR3: CASSLALGAVNEQYF
DNA: TGTGCCAGCAGCTTAGCGCTGGGGGCGGTAAACGAGCAGTACTTC
D: NA
size: NA
J: TRBJ2-7
V: TRBV7-6

CDR3: CASSSDLRVSPLHF
DNA: TGTGCCAGCAGTTCGGATCTGAGGGTTTCACCCCTCCACTTT
D: NA
size: NA
J: TRBJ1-6
V: TRBV27

CDR3: CASSEAPLSQHF
DNA: TGTGCCAGCAGTGAAGCCCCTTTGTCCCAGCATTTT
D: NA
size: NA
J: TRBJ1-5
V: TRBV2

CDR3: CSVEKGGETQYF
DNA: TGCAGCGTTGAGAAGGGGGGTGAGACCCAGTACTTC
D: NA
size: NA
J: TRBJ2-5
V: TRBV29-1

CDR3: CASSSRGGQLNTEAFF
DNA: TGCGCCAGCAGCTCAAGGGGGGGACAGCTGAACACTGAAGCTTTCTTT
D: TRBD1
size: NA
J: TRBJ1-1
V: TRBV5-1

CDR3: CASSYRALNTEAFF
DNA: TGTGCCAGCAGCTACAGGGCATTGAACACTGAAGCTTTCTTT
D: NA
size: NA
J: TRBJ1-1
V: TRBV27

CDR3: CASSVATGRNGYTF
DNA: TGTGCCAGCAGCGTAGCTACAGGGAGAAATGGCTACACCTTC
D: NA
size: many
J: TRBJ1-2
V: TRBV9

CDR3: CAWSVGGTEKLFF
DNA: TGTGCCTGGAGTGTTGGCGGGACAGAAAAACTGTTTTTT
D: NA
size: NA
J: TRBJ1-4
V: TRBV30

CDR3: CASSLGPGYNEQFF
DNA: TGTGCCAGCAGTTTAGGGCCCGGATACAATGAGCAGTTCTTC
D: NA
size: NA
J: TRBJ2-1
V: TRBV28

CDR3: CASTRTGEKQNYGYTF
DNA: TGTGCCAGCACTAGGACAGGGGAAAAACAAAACTATGGCTACACCTTC
D: TRBD1
size: NA
J: TRBJ1-2
V: TRBV2

CDR3: CASSPRRDLNQPQHF
DNA: TGTGCCAGCAGTCCTCGGCGAGACTTAAATCAGCCCCAGCATTTT
D: NA
size: NA
J: TRBJ1-5
V: TRBV6-5

CDR3: CASSWQTNTEAFF
DNA: TGTGCCAGCAGTTGGCAGACAAACACTGAAGCTTTCTTT
D: NA
size: NA
J: TRBJ1-1
V: TRBV6-5

CDR3: CASSGLAKNYEQYF
DNA: TGTGCCAGCAGTGGACTAGCGAAAAACTACGAGCAGTACTTC
D: TRBD2
size: NA
J: TRBJ2-7
V: TRBV7-2

CDR3: CASRPQGIQPQHF
DNA: TGTGCCAGCAGACCACAGGGGATCCAGCCCCAGCATTTT
D: TRBD1
size: once
J: TRBJ1-5
V: TRBV28

CDR3: CATMGNQPQHF
DNA: TGTGCCACCATGGGCAATCAGCCCCAGCATTTT
D: NA
size: NA
J: TRBJ1-5
V: TRBV24-1

CDR3: CASSSKPGLETQYF
DNA: TGTGCCAGCAGCTCAAAACCGGGACTGGAGACCCAGTACTTC
D: NA
size: NA
J: TRBJ2-5
V: TRBV5-6

CDR3: CASSGEASSYNSPLHF
DNA: TGTGCCAGCAGCGGGGAGGCCAGCTCCTATAATTCACCCCTCCACTTT
D: NA
size: NA
J: TRBJ1-6
V: TRBV2